The 5 T cell receptor beta chains presented below share a single source sample, sequenced in a study of spatial heterogeneity in lung cancer. Time point of the sample: sample taken at primary tumor resection. Their specific antigens are unknown. TCRdb re-called the 5' RACE reads through MiXCR, storing one row per CDR3 protein. The sample yields around 3,000 distinct CDR3 sequences, approximately 12% seen once. Broader study findings: Tumor mutation counts were tracked by expanded intratumoral alpha and beta TCR counts.

Specimen: lung tumor tissue, collected at surgery. These receptors all stem from a male donor with early-stage non-small cell lung cancer.

This clonotype counts as medium-sized. J is TRBJ2-3 and V is TRBV5-1; 9 bases agree with TRBD1. The V gene's germline CDR1 is SGHRS and CDR2 YFSETQ. This CDR3 region has 14 residues. V shed 3 bases and J 4 bases; nucleotides not matched to a gene: 3. CDR3 in amino acids: CASSSTGGPDTQYF. The CDR3 bases are TGCGCCAGCAGCTCTACAGGGGGCCCAGATACGCAGTATTTT.

This clonotype ranks as large. V gene TRBV20-1 combines with J gene TRBJ2-5; TRBD1 is a possible D gene (5 bases). CDR3 length: 14 residues. Trimming shortened V by 6 bases and J by 0 bases, and 14 bases separated the two germline ends. Germline CDR1 reads DFQATT; CDR2 reads SNEGSKA (reference sequence). The CDR3 sequence: CSAKTRADQETQYF. CDR3 DNA sequence: TGCAGTGCCAAAACCAGGGCCGACCAAGAGACCCAGTACTTC.

There are many counts of this clonotype. The gene calls are TRBV27 and TRBJ1-5, with no clear D. This CDR3 spans 14 amino acids. Trimming removed 2 bases from V and 0 bases from J, with 5 bases in between. The V gene's germline CDR1 is MNHEY and CDR2 SMNVEV (reference sequence). CDR3 loop: CASSLGYSNQPQHF. The CDR3 coding sequence is TGTGCCAGCAGTTTAGGGTATAGCAATCAGCCCCAGCATTTT.

This clonotype was detected ten times or more. The chain carries TRBV14 and TRBJ1-1; D is undetermined. CDR1 is SGHDN and CDR2 is FVKESK in the germline V gene. Between the trimmed V and J ends, which lost 0 bases and 5 bases, there was a span of 7 bases. This CDR3 spans 13 amino acids. This chain's CDR3 is CASSQDRTTEAFF. CDR3 coding DNA: TGTGCCAGCAGCCAAGATCGAACGACTGAAGCTTTCTTT.

Note on this clonotype: A read error may be the cause here, since a much bigger clone is one base away. This chain uses TRBV6-2 or TRBV6-3 with TRBJ2-7; 8 bases match TRBD1. This CDR3 is 13 amino acids long. V lost 7 bases and J lost 2; bases outside the gene matches: 4. The V gene's germline CDR1 is MNHEY and CDR2 SVGEGT. The CDR3 loop is CASTRTGPYEQYF. CDR3 in DNA: TGTGCCAGCACTCGGACAGGGCCCTACGAGCAGTACTTC.